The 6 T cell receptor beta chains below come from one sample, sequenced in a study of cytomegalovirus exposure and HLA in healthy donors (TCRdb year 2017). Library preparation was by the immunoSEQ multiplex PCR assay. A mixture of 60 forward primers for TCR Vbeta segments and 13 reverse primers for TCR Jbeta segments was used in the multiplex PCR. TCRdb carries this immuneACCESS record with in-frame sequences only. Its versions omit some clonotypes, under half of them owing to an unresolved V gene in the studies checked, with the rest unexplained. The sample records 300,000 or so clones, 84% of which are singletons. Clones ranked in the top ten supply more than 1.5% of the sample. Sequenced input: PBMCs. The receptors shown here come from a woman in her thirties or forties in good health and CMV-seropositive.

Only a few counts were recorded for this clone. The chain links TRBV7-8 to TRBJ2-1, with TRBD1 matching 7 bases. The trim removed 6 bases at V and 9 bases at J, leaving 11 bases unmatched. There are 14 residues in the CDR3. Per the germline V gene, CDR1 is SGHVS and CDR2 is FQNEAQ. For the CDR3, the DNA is TGTGCCAGCAGTTCGATAACAGGGGTAGGTGAGCAGTTCTTC. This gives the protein CASSSITGVGEQFF.

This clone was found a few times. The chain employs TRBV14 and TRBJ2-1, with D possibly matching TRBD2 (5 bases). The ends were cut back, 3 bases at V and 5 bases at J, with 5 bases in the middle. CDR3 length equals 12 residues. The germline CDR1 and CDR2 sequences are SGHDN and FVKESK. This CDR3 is CASSQRDNEQFF. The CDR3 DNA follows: TGTGCCAGCAGCCAGCGGGACAATGAGCAGTTCTTC.

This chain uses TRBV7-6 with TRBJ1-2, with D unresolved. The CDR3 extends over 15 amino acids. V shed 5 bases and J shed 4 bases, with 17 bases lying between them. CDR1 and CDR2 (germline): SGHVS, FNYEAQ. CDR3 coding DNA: TGTGCCAGCAGCCTAGAGAGGGATCGGGGCTATGGCTACACCTTC. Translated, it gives CASSLERDRGYGYTF.

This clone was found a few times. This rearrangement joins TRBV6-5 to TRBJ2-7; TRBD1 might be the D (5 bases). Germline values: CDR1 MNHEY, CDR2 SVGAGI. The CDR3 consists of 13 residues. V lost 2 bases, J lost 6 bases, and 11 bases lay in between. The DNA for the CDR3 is TGTGCCAGCAGTTACCCCCAGGGCGGCGAGCAGTACTTC. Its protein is CASSYPQGGEQYF.

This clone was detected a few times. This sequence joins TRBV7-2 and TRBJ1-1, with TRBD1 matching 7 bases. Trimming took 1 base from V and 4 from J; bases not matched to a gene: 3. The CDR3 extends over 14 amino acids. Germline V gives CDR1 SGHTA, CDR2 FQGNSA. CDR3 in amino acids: CASSLVQGGTEAFF. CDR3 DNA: TGTGCCAGCAGCTTAGTTCAGGGGGGCACTGAAGCTTTCTTT.

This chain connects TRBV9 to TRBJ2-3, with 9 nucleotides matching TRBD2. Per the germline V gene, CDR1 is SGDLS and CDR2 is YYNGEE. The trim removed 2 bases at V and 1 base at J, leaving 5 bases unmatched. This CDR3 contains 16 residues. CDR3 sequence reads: CASSVQAGGGTDTQYF. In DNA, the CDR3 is TGTGCCAGCAGCGTTCAGGCGGGAGGGGGCACAGATACGCAGTATTTT. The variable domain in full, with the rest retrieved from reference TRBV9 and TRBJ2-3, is DSGVTQTPKHLITATGQRVTLRCSPRSGDLSVYWYQQSLDQGLQFLIQYYNGEERAKGNILERFSAQQFPDLHSELNLSSLELGDSALYFCASSVQAGGGTDTQYFGPGTRLTVL.